This T cell receptor (beta chain) was obtained from a study of T cells in Graves' hyperthyroidism and ophthalmopathy. Each ophthalmopathy patient scored at least 3 on the Clinical Activity Score and at least 4 on NOSPECS grade, with duration under 3 months. The CDR3 length is 16 residues. Germline CDR1 MDHEN, CDR2 SYDVKM. V gave up 6 bases and J gave up 4 bases, with 19 bases separating them. This clonotype was seen ten or more times. The target antigen is unknown. Amplified TCR beta CDR3 regions came from RNA transcripts. Initially, a first-round RT-PCR of the TCR CDR3 employed the HTBI primer set. MiXCR, applied by TCRdb to the multiplex PCR reads, yields one record per CDR3 protein. The sample has 350,000 or so distinct CDR3 sequences; approximately 18% are singletons. Findings and caveats of the study: Ophthalmopathy onset followed model prediction by a median about 6.9 months.

The sample taken for sequencing was blood. The V call is TRBV28, the J call TRBJ1-3; D ambiguous. This clonotype was obtained from a woman aged 40 to 50 with Graves' ophthalmopathy. The CDR3 loop reads CASRPRVSGVGNTIYF. The CDR3 DNA reads as TGTGCCAGCAGGCCCAGAGTCAGCGGCGTCGGAAACACCATATATTTT.